This T cell receptor (beta chain) was sequenced in a study of blood T cells in healthy people across ages. This clonotype was seen many times. V was clipped by 3 bases and J by 6 bases, with 10 bases between them. Germline values: CDR1 SGHTA, CDR2 FQGTGA. This CDR3 is 13 amino acids long. A J-beta primer mix and a sample-barcoded 5' primer were used in a second PCR of roughly 7 to 12 cycles. Every sample gave at least 2.5 million paired-end reads containing CDR3. MiXCR was run by TCRdb on the 5' RACE reads, yielding one entry per CDR3 protein. The sample consists of fewer than 750,000 distinct CDR3 sequences, approximately 52% of them appearing once.

The sample comprised blood. This clonotype was obtained from an elderly woman in good health. The chain uses TRBV7-3 and TRBJ2-3; D remains ambiguous. The CDR3 coding sequence is TGTGCCAGCAGCTTTGGAGCATCTGATACGCAGTATTTT. It translates to CASSFGASDTQYF.